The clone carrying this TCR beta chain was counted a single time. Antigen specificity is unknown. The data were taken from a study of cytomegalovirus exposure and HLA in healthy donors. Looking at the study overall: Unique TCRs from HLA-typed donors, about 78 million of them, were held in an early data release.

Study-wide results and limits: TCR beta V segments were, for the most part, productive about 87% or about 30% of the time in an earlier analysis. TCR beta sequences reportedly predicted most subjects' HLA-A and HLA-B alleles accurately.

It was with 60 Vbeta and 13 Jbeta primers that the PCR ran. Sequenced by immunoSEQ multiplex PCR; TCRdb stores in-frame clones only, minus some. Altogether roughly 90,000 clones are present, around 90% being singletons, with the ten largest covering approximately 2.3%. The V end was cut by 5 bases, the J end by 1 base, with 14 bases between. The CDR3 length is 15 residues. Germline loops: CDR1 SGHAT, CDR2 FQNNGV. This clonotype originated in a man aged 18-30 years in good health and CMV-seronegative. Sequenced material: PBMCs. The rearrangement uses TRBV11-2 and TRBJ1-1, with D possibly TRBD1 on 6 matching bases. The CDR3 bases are TGTGCCAGCAGCCATAGGCGGGGGGCGAACACTGAAGCTTTCTTT. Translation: CASSHRRGANTEAFF.